The source of this T cell receptor beta chain is a study of T cell responses to AZD1222 COVID-19 vaccine. Across the study: Pooling covered second doses at about 4 or about 12 weeks.

Concerning this clone itself: Its antigen remains unknown.

The germline gives CDR1 SGHVS, CDR2 FNYEAQ. There are 17 residues in the CDR3. V was cut by 1 base and J by 7 bases, with 23 bases left in between. Regarding the study as a whole: The donors showed a predominance of white British ancestry and of females, with possible underestimation of clonal diversity. Vaccine-related CD4 TCRs covered spike, predominating at 160-218 and 743-854.

Some clones are missing from TCRdb's copy, which holds only in-frame ones; the method was immunoSEQ multiplex PCR. Here the sample spans 100,000 to 150,000 clones, about nine tenths being singletons. V is TRBV7-6 and J is TRBJ2-7, with D possibly matching TRBD2 (5 bases). The TCR was taken from an adult in good health. Material: peripheral blood, obtained on day 0 of AZD1222 vaccination. CDR3 amino acids: CASSLGEGSVPLWEQYF. The CDR3 nucleotides read TGTGCCAGCAGCTTAGGTGAGGGTAGCGTCCCACTTTGGGAGCAGTACTTC.